The 9 T cell receptor beta chains below all came from one sample that was sequenced in a study of T cell repertoires in MIS-A myocarditis. Method: immunoSEQ multiplex PCR; TCRdb's copy keeps in-frame clones and lacks some. Found here are approximately 7,100 clones, less than 80% of them singletons; the top ten hold roughly 19%. The material sequenced was right inferior lung lobe tissue obtained at autopsy. The receptors come from a young man with fulminant myocarditis from multisystem inflammatory syndrome in adults (MIS-A) after COVID-19.

The chain employs TRBV2 and TRBJ1-3, with TRBD1 matching over 7 bases. V lost 6 bases and J lost 2; bases outside the gene matches: 4. The CDR3 is made up of 14 amino acids. Germline V gene data show CDR1 as SNHLY and CDR2 as FYNNEI. CDR3 sequence reads: CASSPDRAGNTIYF. CDR3 nucleotide sequence: TGTGCCAGCAGCCCCGACAGGGCTGGAAACACCATATATTTT.

CDR3 sequence (DNA): TGTGCCAGCAGCTTCGCCGGTAACACCGGGGAGCTGTTTTTT. Amino acid sequence: CASSFAGNTGELFF. The chain links TRBV7-6 to TRBJ2-2; D not resolved. Trimming pared 3 bases from V and 2 bases from J, leaving 7 bases between. The CDR3 extends over 14 amino acids. Germline V gene data show CDR1 as SGHVS and CDR2 as FNYEAQ.

The V call is TRBV7-2, the J call TRBJ1-3, with a weak D call TRBD1 (5 bases). The germline V gene has CDR1 SGHTA and CDR2 FQGNSA. The germline V and J ends were trimmed by 5 bases and 3 bases, with 20 bases remaining between them. This CDR3 contains 17 residues. CDR3 DNA: TGTGCCAGCAGCCCGACGGTGTCAGGGAAACTTGGAAACACCATATATTTT. Its translation: CASSPTVSGKLGNTIYF.

CDR3: CASSEGRDDLYF. Written as DNA, the CDR3 is TGTGCCAGCAGTGAGGGACGGGACGATTTGTACTTC. V gene TRBV6-1 combines with J gene TRBJ2-7, with D perhaps being TRBD1 or TRBD2 (5 bases each). The CDR3 spans 12 residues. The germline V and J ends were trimmed by 3 bases and 12 bases, with 15 bases remaining between them. Germline V gene sequence: CDR1 MNHNS, CDR2 SASEGT.

The V call is TRBV6-2 or TRBV6-3, the J call TRBJ2-7; possibly TRBD1 or TRBD2 for D (5 bases each). V lost 7 bases, J lost 2 bases, and 18 bases lay in between. The CDR3 length is 15 residues. From germline, CDR1 is MNHEY and CDR2 SVGEGT. DNA of the CDR3: TGTGCCAGCACCCCGTTTGTGGGGGATACCTACGAGCAGTACTTC. Protein: CASTPFVGDTYEQYF.

This clone was recorded a few times. This chain links TRBV5-1 with TRBJ1-1; D is possibly TRBD1 (6 bases). The germline V gene encodes CDR1 SGHRS and CDR2 YFSETQ. V lost 2 bases and J lost 4, with 15 bases in between. This CDR3 comprises 15 residues. The chain's CDR3 is CASSLPLQGSTEAFF. CDR3 in DNA: TGCGCCAGCAGCTTACCGCTACAGGGTTCCACTGAAGCTTTCTTT.

J is TRBJ1-6 and V is TRBV20-1, with D unclear. The CDR3 sequence is 12 residues long. Per germline, CDR1 DFQATT and CDR2 SNEGSKA (reference sequence). V lost 3 bases to trimming and J lost 6 bases, with 6 bases between them. CDR3 amino acids: CSASRTNSPLHF. The CDR3, as DNA: TGCAGTGCTAGTAGAACTAATTCACCCCTCCACTTT.

This clone is medium-sized in the sample. The chain employs TRBV28 and TRBJ1-1; D is perhaps TRBD1 (6 bases). The CDR3 covers 15 residues. The V and J ends lost 8 bases and 5 bases respectively, with 21 bases between them. CDR1 is MDHEN, CDR2 SYDVKM, per germline. The CDR3 reads CASCIGGRVCTEAFF. The CDR3 nucleotides read TGTGCCAGCTGTATCGGGGGGCGCGTATGTACTGAAGCTTTCTTT.

As DNA, the CDR3 is TGTGCCAGCAGCGTAGTAGAGACGGTGAATGAGCAGTTCTTC. It encodes CASSVVETVNEQFF. The chain links TRBV9 to TRBJ2-1; D call uncertain. Trimming removed 0 bases from V and 7 bases from J, with 11 bases in between. Germline CDR1 is SGDLS and CDR2 is YYNGEE. The CDR3 totals 14 residues.